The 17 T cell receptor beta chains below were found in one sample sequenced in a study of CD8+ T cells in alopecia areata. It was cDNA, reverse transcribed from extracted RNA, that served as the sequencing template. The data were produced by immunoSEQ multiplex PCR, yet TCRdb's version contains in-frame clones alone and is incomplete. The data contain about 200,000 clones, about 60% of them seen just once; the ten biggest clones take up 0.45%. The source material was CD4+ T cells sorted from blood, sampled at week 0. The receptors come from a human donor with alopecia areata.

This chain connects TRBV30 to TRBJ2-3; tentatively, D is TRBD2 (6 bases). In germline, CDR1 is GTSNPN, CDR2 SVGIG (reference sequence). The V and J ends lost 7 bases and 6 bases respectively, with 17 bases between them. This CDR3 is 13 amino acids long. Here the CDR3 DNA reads TGTGCCTTCCGGGACTCCTGGACGGATACGCAGTATTTT. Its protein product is CAFRDSWTDTQYF.

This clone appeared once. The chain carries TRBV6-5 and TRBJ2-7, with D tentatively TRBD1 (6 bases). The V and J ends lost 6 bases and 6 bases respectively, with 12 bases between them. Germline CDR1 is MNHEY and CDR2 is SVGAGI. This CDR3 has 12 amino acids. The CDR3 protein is CASRTGHREQYF. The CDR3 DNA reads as TGTGCCAGCAGAACGGGACACCGCGAGCAGTACTTC.

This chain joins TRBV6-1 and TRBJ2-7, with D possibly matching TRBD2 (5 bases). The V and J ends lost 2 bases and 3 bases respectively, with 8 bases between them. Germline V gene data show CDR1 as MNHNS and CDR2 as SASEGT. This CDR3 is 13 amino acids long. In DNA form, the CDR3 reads TGTGCCAGCAGTGAAATTGAGGGCTACGAGCAGTACTTC. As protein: CASSEIEGYEQYF.

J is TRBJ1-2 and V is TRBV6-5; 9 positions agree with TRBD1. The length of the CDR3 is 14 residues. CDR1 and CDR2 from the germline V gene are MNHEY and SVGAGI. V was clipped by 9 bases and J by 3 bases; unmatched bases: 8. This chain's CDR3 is CASGRDRVDYGYTF. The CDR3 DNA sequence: TGTGCCAGTGGCCGGGACAGGGTAGACTATGGCTACACCTTC.

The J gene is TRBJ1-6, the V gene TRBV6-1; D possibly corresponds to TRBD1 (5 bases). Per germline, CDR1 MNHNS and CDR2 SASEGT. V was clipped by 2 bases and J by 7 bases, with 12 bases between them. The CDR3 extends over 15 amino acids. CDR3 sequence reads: CASSERRDGNSPLHF. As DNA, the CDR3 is TGTGCCAGCAGTGAACGGAGGGACGGCAATTCACCCCTCCACTTT.

CDR3 residues: CASSPGTAEQFF. The CDR3 DNA follows: TGTGCCAGCAGCCCGGGGACGGCTGAGCAGTTCTTC. The chain is built from TRBV14 and TRBJ2-1; D is perhaps TRBD1 or TRBD2 (5 bases each). Germline assignment: CDR1 SGHDN and CDR2 FVKESK. This CDR3 has 12 residues. V dropped 4 bases and J dropped 9 bases, with 10 bases sitting between them.

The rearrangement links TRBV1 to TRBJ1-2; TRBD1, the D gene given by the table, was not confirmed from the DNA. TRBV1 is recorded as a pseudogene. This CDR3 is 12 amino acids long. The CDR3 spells CIMQGVFSGYTF. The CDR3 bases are TGCATCATGCAGGGGGTATTCTCTGGCTACACCTTC.

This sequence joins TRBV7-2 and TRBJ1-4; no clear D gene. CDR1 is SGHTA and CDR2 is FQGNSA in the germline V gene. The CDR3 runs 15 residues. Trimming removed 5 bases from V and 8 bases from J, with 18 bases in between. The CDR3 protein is CASSLRVAFGEKLFF. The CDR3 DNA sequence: TGTGCCAGCAGCCTCCGGGTGGCTTTCGGAGAAAAACTGTTTTTT.

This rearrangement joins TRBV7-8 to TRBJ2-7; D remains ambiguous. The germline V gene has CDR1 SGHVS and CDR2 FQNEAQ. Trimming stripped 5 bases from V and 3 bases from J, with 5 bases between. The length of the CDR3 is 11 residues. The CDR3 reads CASSVNYEQYF. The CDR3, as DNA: TGTGCCAGCAGCGTGAACTACGAGCAGTACTTC.

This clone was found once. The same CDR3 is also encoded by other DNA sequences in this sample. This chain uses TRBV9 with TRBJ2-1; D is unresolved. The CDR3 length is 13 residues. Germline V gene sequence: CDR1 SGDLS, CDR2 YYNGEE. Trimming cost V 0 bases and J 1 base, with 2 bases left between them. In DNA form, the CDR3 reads TGTGCCAGCAGCGTAGGATCCTACAATGAGCAGTTCTTC. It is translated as CASSVGSYNEQFF.

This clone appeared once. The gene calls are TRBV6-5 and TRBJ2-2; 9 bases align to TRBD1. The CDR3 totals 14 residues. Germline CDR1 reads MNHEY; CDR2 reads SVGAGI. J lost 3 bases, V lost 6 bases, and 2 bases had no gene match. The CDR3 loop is CASRRDRDTGELFF. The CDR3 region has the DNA TGTGCCAGCAGAAGGGACAGGGACACCGGGGAGCTGTTTTTT.

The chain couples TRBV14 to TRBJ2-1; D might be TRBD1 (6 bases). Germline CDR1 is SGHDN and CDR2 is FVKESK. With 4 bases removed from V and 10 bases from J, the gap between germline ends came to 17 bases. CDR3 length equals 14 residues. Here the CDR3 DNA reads TGTGCCAGCAGCCGAACCTACAGGGTTTGGGAGCAGTTCTTC. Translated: CASSRTYRVWEQFF.

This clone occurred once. The chain's CDR3 is CASSQDNGRQGANYGYTF. CDR3 DNA sequence: TGTGCCAGCAGCCAAGATAATGGGAGGCAGGGGGCTAACTATGGCTACACCTTC. The V gene is TRBV4-2, the J gene TRBJ1-2, with 7 bases identical to TRBD1. V shed 0 bases, J shed 0 bases, and the junction held 10 bases outside the gene matches. CDR1 and CDR2 from the germline V gene are LGHNA and YNFKEQ. This CDR3 spans 18 amino acids.

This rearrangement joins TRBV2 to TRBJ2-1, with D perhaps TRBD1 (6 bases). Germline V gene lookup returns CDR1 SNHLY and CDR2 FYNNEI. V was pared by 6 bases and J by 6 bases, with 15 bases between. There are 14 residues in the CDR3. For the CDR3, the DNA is TGTGCCAGCAGCCCGGGACAACCTCCCAATGAGCAGTTCTTC. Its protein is CASSPGQPPNEQFF.

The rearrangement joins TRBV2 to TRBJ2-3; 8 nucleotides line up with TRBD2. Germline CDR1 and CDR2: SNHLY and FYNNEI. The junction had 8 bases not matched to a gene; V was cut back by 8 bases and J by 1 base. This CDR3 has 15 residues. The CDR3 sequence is CASLSEAGGTDTQYF. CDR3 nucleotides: TGTGCCAGCCTTAGTGAAGCGGGGGGCACAGATACGCAGTATTTT.

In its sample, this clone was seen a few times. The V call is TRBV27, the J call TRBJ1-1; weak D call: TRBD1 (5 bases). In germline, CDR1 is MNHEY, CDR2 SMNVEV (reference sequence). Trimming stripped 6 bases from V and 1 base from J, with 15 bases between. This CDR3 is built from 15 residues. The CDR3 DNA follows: TGTGCCAGCAGCAAGTCCAGACAGCAGAACACTGAAGCTTTCTTT. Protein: CASSKSRQQNTEAFF.

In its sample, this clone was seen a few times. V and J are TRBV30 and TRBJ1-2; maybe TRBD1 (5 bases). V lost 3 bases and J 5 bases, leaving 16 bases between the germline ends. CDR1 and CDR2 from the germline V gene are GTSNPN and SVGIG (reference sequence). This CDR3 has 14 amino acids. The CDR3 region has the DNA TGTGCCTGGAGCGTCAGGGAGGCCGGATATGGCTACACCTTC. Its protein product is CAWSVREAGYGYTF.